The 5 T cell receptor beta chains presented below share a single source sample, sequenced in a study of blood T cell repertoires in COVID-19. Produced via immunoSEQ multiplex PCR; TCRdb's table is partial and in-frame only. The data show under 300,000 clones, approximately 83% seen once. Sequences were obtained from peripheral blood. The origin of the receptors is a human donor in a cohort sampled during active COVID-19.

The chain recombines TRBV5-4 with TRBJ1-2, with 8 nucleotides matching TRBD1. Germline CDR1 SGHNT, CDR2 YYREEE (reference sequence). This CDR3 region has 14 residues. The V and J ends lost 4 bases and 3 bases, in that order; junction bases with no gene match: 5. The CDR3 region is CASSPTGVYYGYTF. The CDR3 nucleotides are TGTGCCAGCAGCCCGACAGGGGTTTACTATGGCTACACCTTC.

This rearrangement joins TRBV28 to TRBJ2-2, with TRBD2 identical over 9 bases. This CDR3 has 16 residues. Germline lookup yields CDR1 MDHEN and CDR2 SYDVKM. Unmatched junction bases numbered 6, after V lost 5 bases and J lost 2 bases. The CDR3 coding sequence is TGTGCCAGCAGTCCCCAGGGACTAGCCAACACCGGGGAGCTGTTTTTT. It is translated as CASSPQGLANTGELFF.

The count of this clone is one. The chain links TRBV4-2 to TRBJ2-2, with 9 bases aligning to TRBD2. The trim removed 4 bases at V and 6 bases at J, leaving 9 bases unmatched. CDR3 length equals 16 residues. In germline, CDR1 is LGHNA, CDR2 YNFKEQ. CDR3 loop: CASSLSGRGGAGELFF. CDR3 coding DNA: TGTGCCAGCAGCCTTAGCGGGAGAGGGGGGGCCGGGGAGCTGTTTTTT.

The chain is built from TRBV5-1 and TRBJ2-3; 7 nucleotides line up with TRBD1. V was pared by 1 base and J by 0 bases, with 11 bases of the junction left unmatched. Looked up from germline, CDR1 is SGHRS and CDR2 is YFSETQ. The CDR3 is 18 amino acids. The CDR3 here is CASSLLRDRKTSTDTQYF. For the CDR3, the DNA is TGCGCCAGCAGCTTGTTACGGGACAGAAAGACTAGCACAGATACGCAGTATTTT.

This chain links TRBV27 with TRBJ1-1; tentatively, D is TRBD1 (6 bases). From germline, CDR1 is MNHEY and CDR2 SMNVEV (reference sequence). V was trimmed by 6 bases and J by 0 bases, leaving 11 bases between them. This CDR3 has 14 residues. The CDR3 sequence: CASRQGGVNTEAFF. The CDR3 DNA reads as TGTGCCAGCAGACAGGGAGGGGTGAACACTGAAGCTTTCTTT.